The 4 T cell receptor beta chains below were found in one sample sequenced in a study of CD8 T cells in ankylosing spondylitis. Each CDR3 protein gets one entry after TCRdb re-called the 5' RACE reads with MiXCR. Of some 92,000 distinct CDR3 sequences listed, around 27% are singletons. Material: blood, either unsorted or a sorted T cell fraction (not recorded which). These receptor sequences come from a male donor with ankylosing spondylitis or in good health (not recorded which).

The chain joins TRBV5-1 to TRBJ1-5; D is undetermined. CDR3 size: 14 residues. V was pared by 4 bases and J by 4 bases, with 12 bases between. CDR1 and CDR2 from the germline V gene are SGHRS and YFSETQ. CDR3 amino acids: CASSPDGMNQPQHF. In DNA form, the CDR3 reads TGCGCCAGCAGCCCAGACGGAATGAATCAGCCCCAGCATTTT. Variable domain in full (rest from reference TRBV5-1 and TRBJ1-5): KAGVTQTPRYLIKTRGQQVTLSCSPISGHRSVSWYQQTPGQGLQFLFEYFSETQRNKGNFPGRFSGRQFSNSRSEMNVSTLELGDSALYLCASSPDGMNQPQHFGDGTRLSIL.

This rearrangement joins TRBV19 to TRBJ1-1; 7 nucleotides agree with TRBD1. Germline CDR1 reads LNHDA; CDR2 reads SQIVND (reference sequence). The CDR3 covers 16 residues. V lost 5 bases and J lost 1; bases outside the gene matches: 10. This CDR3 reads CASSLLSDRRNTEAFF. CDR3 nucleotide sequence: TGTGCCAGTAGTCTACTGTCGGACAGGAGGAACACTGAAGCTTTCTTT.

Only a few counts were recorded for this clonotype. V and J are TRBV12-3 or TRBV12-4 and TRBJ1-6; D is possibly TRBD1 (5 bases). The V and J ends lost 10 bases and 9 bases respectively, with 16 bases between them. This CDR3 is 13 amino acids long. CDR3: CATGQQSRSPLHF. The CDR3 nucleotides read TGTGCCACCGGACAACAGTCACGTTCACCCCTCCACTTT.

The genes are TRBV11-3 and TRBJ2-1, with unresolved D. V was cut by 0 bases and J by 6 bases, with 9 bases left in between. The CDR3 consists of 14 residues. The V gene's germline CDR1 is SGHNT and CDR2 YENEEA. The CDR3 here is CASSLDPRGNEQFF. CDR3 bases: TGTGCCAGCAGCTTAGATCCGCGTGGCAATGAGCAGTTCTTC. Variable domain in full (rest from reference TRBV11-3 and TRBJ2-1): EAGVVQSPRYKIIEKKQPVAFWCNPISGHNTLYWYLQNLGQGPELLIRYENEEAVDDSQLPKDRFSAERLKGVDSTLKIQPAELGDSAVYLCASSLDPRGNEQFFGPGTRLTVL.